This T cell receptor beta chain was retrieved from a study of blood T cells in healthy people across ages. Study-level points and caveats: Because donor CMV status was unknown, expanded clonotype changes were possibly confounded.

Turning to this clonotype: The target antigen is unknown.

Looked up from germline, CDR1 is SGDLS and CDR2 is YYNGEE. The V gene end was trimmed by 3 bases and the J gene end by 2 bases; junction bases not matched to a gene: 7. The CDR3 has 15 residues. The use of a sample-barcoded 5' primer and a J-beta primer mix characterized a second PCR of about 6 to 11 cycles. Per-sample output comprised a minimum of 3 million paired-end reads containing CDR3. MiXCR, applied by TCRdb to the 5' RACE reads, yields one record per CDR3 protein. The sample contains about 830,000 distinct CDR3 sequences, less than 80% of which appear only once. The TCR originated in a man aged 30-40 years in good health. Sample: blood. The chain has TRBV9 and TRBJ2-7, with TRBD1 matching 8 bases. The CDR3 loop is CASSGRQGTPYEQYF. In DNA form, the CDR3 reads TGTGCCAGCAGCGGCCGACAGGGGACCCCCTACGAGCAGTACTTC.